The 21 T cell receptor beta chains below all came from one sample that was sequenced in a study of CD8 T cells in ankylosing spondylitis. Whole-study results and caveats: Ankylosing spondylitis blood seemed to carry a telltale TCR beta motif made of about 8 highly homologous variants.

TCRdb reprocessed the 5' RACE reads with MiXCR, giving one entry per CDR3 protein. Counted here are about 200,000 distinct CDR3 sequences, just under 7.5% occurring once; the ten biggest clones make up over 12%. The antigens for these receptors are not known. The sequencing input was blood, either unsorted or a sorted T cell fraction (not recorded which). These receptor sequences come from a male donor with ankylosing spondylitis.

This clonotype was detected ten times or more. The chain employs TRBV12-3 or TRBV12-4 and TRBJ2-5; either TRBD1 or TRBD2 may supply D (5 bases each). Deletions cut 3 bases from V and 5 bases from J, with 13 bases between. The CDR3 length is 14 residues. The CDR3 nucleotides are TGTGCCAGCAGTTTTGTTGGGGGAACGGAGACCCAGTACTTC. Its translation: CASSFVGGTETQYF.

This clonotype was detected many times. The chain recombines TRBV9 with TRBJ2-5; 8 bases map to TRBD2. In germline, CDR1 is SGDLS, CDR2 YYNGEE. This CDR3 is 14 amino acids long. V was clipped by 4 bases and J by 5 bases; unmatched bases: 7. The DNA for the CDR3 is TGTGCCAGCAGCCGGGGGGGGCCGGTGGAGACCCAGTACTTC. Translated: CASSRGGPVETQYF.

This clonotype was counted a few times. The chain carries TRBV5-1 and TRBJ2-7, with D perhaps matching TRBD2 (5 bases). The germline V gene encodes CDR1 SGHRS and CDR2 YFSETQ. V dropped 1 base and J dropped 3 bases, with 8 bases sitting between them. The CDR3 spans 13 residues. The CDR3 coding sequence is TGCGCCAGCAGCTTGACAGACTACTACGAGCAGTACTTC. This sequence encodes CASSLTDYYEQYF.

Ten or more counts support this clonotype. The rearrangement links TRBV10-3 to TRBJ2-7, with TRBD1 identical over 7 bases. This CDR3 is built from 16 residues. V shed 2 bases, J shed 0 bases, and the junction held 7 bases outside the gene matches. CDR1 is ENHRY, CDR2 SYGVKD, per germline. As DNA, the CDR3 is TGTGCCATCAGTGAGGATCCGACAGGGTTCTCCTACGAGCAGTACTTC. Translated: CAISEDPTGFSYEQYF.

This clonotype occurred many times. This rearrangement joins TRBV20-1 to TRBJ2-1; D may be TRBD2 (7 bases). The germline gives CDR1 DFQATT, CDR2 SNEGSKA (reference sequence). This CDR3 has 13 residues. Trimming cost V 0 bases and J 10 bases, with 13 bases left between them. As DNA, the CDR3 is TGCAGTGCTAGAGATCAGGGGACTAAGGAGCAGTTCTTC. It specifies CSARDQGTKEQFF.

There are many counts of this clonotype. The chain is built from TRBV20-1 and TRBJ2-7, with D possibly matching TRBD1 (6 bases). Trimming cost V 0 bases and J 0 bases, with 12 bases left between them. There are 15 residues in the CDR3. Germline values: CDR1 DFQATT, CDR2 SNEGSKA (reference sequence). The CDR3 bases are TGCAGTGCTAGAGATAGGGGGTGGAGCTCCTACGAGCAGTACTTC. Translation: CSARDRGWSSYEQYF.

This clonotype was observed at least ten times. The chain has TRBV6-1 and TRBJ2-1, with D perhaps being TRBD1 or TRBD2 (6 bases each). V lost 7 bases and J 5 bases, leaving 21 bases between the germline ends. The CDR3 length is 16 residues. Per germline, CDR1 MNHNS and CDR2 SASEGT. CDR3 DNA: TGTGCCAGCACTGATCTAGGGGGGAAAATGCACAATGAGCAGTTCTTC. This codes for CASTDLGGKMHNEQFF.

In its sample, this clonotype was seen many times. This sequence joins TRBV29-1 and TRBJ2-7; no reliable D call. The V gene's germline CDR1 is SQVTM and CDR2 ANQGSEA. Between the trimmed V and J ends, which lost 3 bases and 2 bases, there was a span of 8 bases. The CDR3 has 12 residues. CDR3 nucleotide sequence: TGCAGCGTTGAGGGTACTACCTACGAGCAGTACTTC. Its translation is CSVEGTTYEQYF.

In this sample, this clonotype turned up many times. The CDR3 nucleotides read TGTGCCAGCAGTTCACCATCCCTCGACGGATACAATGAGCAGTTCTTC. It encodes CASSSPSLDGYNEQFF. This rearrangement joins TRBV28 to TRBJ2-1, with D hard to call. CDR1 is MDHEN and CDR2 is SYDVKM in the germline V gene. Trimming stripped 4 bases from V and 4 bases from J, with 17 bases between. The CDR3 is 16 residues long.

Many counts were recorded for this clonotype. This rearrangement joins TRBV20-1 to TRBJ2-3; 9 bases line up with TRBD2. The CDR3 has 15 amino acids. V lost 3 bases, J lost 4 bases, and 8 bases stayed unmatched. The germline V gene encodes CDR1 DFQATT and CDR2 SNEGSKA (reference sequence). The CDR3 protein is CSARRGGRVADTQYF. In DNA form, the CDR3 reads TGCAGTGCTAGGAGAGGCGGGAGGGTCGCAGATACGCAGTATTTT.

This clonotype was picked up many times. This chain connects TRBV15 to TRBJ2-5, with 7 positions matching TRBD2. The CDR3 consists of 14 residues. Germline CDR1 is LNHNV and CDR2 is YYDKDF (reference sequence). V lost 5 bases to trimming and J lost 5 bases; unmatched junction nucleotides: 8. CDR3 DNA: TGTGCCACCAGCGTCTCCGGGGGAGGGGAGACCCAGTACTTC. It translates to CATSVSGGGETQYF.

This clonotype was observed at least ten times. The chain is built from TRBV29-1 and TRBJ2-1; 7 bases map to TRBD2. This CDR3 spans 16 amino acids. Germline assignment: CDR1 SQVTM and CDR2 ANQGSEA. Losses at the gene ends were 0 bases for V and 0 bases for J; bases not matched to a gene: 5. CDR3 DNA sequence: TGCAGCGTTGAAGATCGGCGGGGGAGCTCCTACAATGAGCAGTTCTTC. This gives the protein CSVEDRRGSSYNEQFF.

This clonotype was detected ten times or more. The gene calls are TRBV7-2 and TRBJ2-7, with D perhaps TRBD2 (6 bases). V was shortened by 0 bases and J by 3 bases, with 21 bases between the two germline ends. Germline V gives CDR1 SGHTA, CDR2 FQGNSA. The CDR3 has 18 amino acids. The CDR3 here is CASSLALGVVAEYYEQYF. CDR3 DNA sequence: TGTGCCAGCAGCTTAGCTTTGGGGGTAGTAGCGGAGTACTACGAGCAGTACTTC.

This clonotype has a count of ten or more. The V and J genes are TRBV30 and TRBJ1-2, with D tentatively TRBD1 (6 bases). Trimming took off 0 bases at V and 7 bases at J, with 12 bases between the two ends. Germline V gene sequence: CDR1 GTSNPN, CDR2 SVGIG (reference sequence). The CDR3 has 13 amino acids. The CDR3 nucleotides are TGTGCCTGGAGTGTACCAGGGGAAGGTGGCTACACCTTC. It is translated as CAWSVPGEGGYTF.

This chain connects TRBV5-5 to TRBJ2-1; 13 nucleotides match TRBD2. Germline CDR1 SGHKS, CDR2 YYEKEE (reference sequence). The CDR3 spans 17 residues. J gave up 6 bases and V 4 bases, and 10 bases lay outside the gene matches. The CDR3 DNA sequence: TGTGCCAGCAGCCCCCAGGGACTAGCGGGATTGGGCAATGAGCAGTTCTTC. This sequence encodes CASSPQGLAGLGNEQFF. Based on the CDR3 plus reference TRBV5-5 and TRBJ2-1, the full variable domain is DAGVTQSPTHLIKTRGQQVTLRCSPISGHKSVSWYQQVLGQGPQFIFQYYEKEERGRGNFPDRFSARQFPNYSSELNVNALLLGDSALYLCASSPQGLAGLGNEQFFGPGTRLTVL.

The V and J genes are TRBV27 and TRBJ1-6; D unclear. Trimming removed 3 bases at V and 0 bases at J, with 15 bases between. Germline V gene data show CDR1 as MNHEY and CDR2 as SMNVEV (reference sequence). This CDR3 comprises 18 residues. The CDR3 is CASSFLPIGSSYNSPLHF. The CDR3 bases are TGTGCCAGCAGTTTTCTCCCCATTGGCAGCTCCTATAATTCACCCCTCCACTTT.

This clonotype has only a few counts. For the CDR3, the DNA is TGTGCCAGTCAGTACGGCGGACAGGACCTATCCTACGAGCAGTACTTC. As protein: CASQYGGQDLSYEQYF. This sequence joins TRBV2 and TRBJ2-7; 7 bases line up with TRBD1. This CDR3 comprises 16 residues. CDR1 is SNHLY, CDR2 FYNNEI, per germline. The V gene end was trimmed by 9 bases and the J gene end by 1 base; junction bases not matched to a gene: 15.

The chain employs TRBV5-6 and TRBJ2-6; no clear D. The CDR3 consists of 18 residues. Germline CDR1 is SGHDT and CDR2 is YYEEEE. V was shortened by 2 bases and J by 0 bases, with 15 bases between the two germline ends. CDR3 in amino acids: CASSFSYYAISGANVLTF. In nucleotides, the CDR3 is TGTGCCAGCAGCTTTTCGTATTACGCTATCTCTGGGGCCAACGTCCTGACTTTC.

A few counts support this clonotype. This chain links TRBV9 with TRBJ1-1; TRBD1 agrees at 10 bases. V shed 5 bases, J shed 3 bases, and the junction held 10 bases outside the gene matches. Per the germline V gene, CDR1 is SGDLS and CDR2 is YYNGEE. The CDR3 loop spans 16 amino acids. For the CDR3, the DNA is TGTGCCAGCAGGGGGGGGACAGGGGCGCGGTACACTGAAGCTTTCTTT. It yields the protein CASRGGTGARYTEAFF.

This clonotype showed up just once. The rearrangement links TRBV4-2 to TRBJ2-7, with D uncertain. CDR1 LGHNA and CDR2 YNFKEQ come from the germline V gene. Trimming pared 4 bases from V and 0 bases from J, leaving 19 bases between. CDR3 length: 17 amino acids. In DNA form, the CDR3 reads TGTGCCAGCAGCCCCGCGCTCCACGGCCCTCTCTCCTACGAGCAGTACTTC. Protein: CASSPALHGPLSYEQYF.

This clonotype occurred many times. V and J are TRBV7-3 and TRBJ2-2, with TRBD2 identical over 14 bases. This CDR3 region has 16 residues. Germline V gene lookup returns CDR1 SGHTA and CDR2 FQGTGA. Germline trimming cut 5 bases from V and 7 bases from J; bases unmatched to any gene: 6. This CDR3 reads CASSRTSGGQGGELFF. The CDR3 nucleotides read TGTGCCAGCAGCCGGACTAGCGGGGGGCAAGGCGGGGAGCTGTTTTTT.